These 4 T cell receptor beta chains were sequenced from one sample in a study of T cell responses to AZD1222 COVID-19 vaccine. Clones were read by immunoSEQ multiplex PCR, and TCRdb kept only the in-frame ones, dropping some. The sample records approximately 100,000 clones, 85% to 90% being singletons. This sample comprised peripheral blood, obtained on day 0 of AZD1222 vaccination. These receptors were collected from an adult in good health.

The chain employs TRBV6-1 and TRBJ1-2, with D possibly TRBD1 on 6 matching bases. This CDR3 has 16 residues. Germline-derived CDR1 and CDR2 are MNHNS and SASEGT. V was cut by 2 bases and J by 2 bases, with 15 bases left in between. CDR3: CASSEWAGDPNYGYTF. Written as DNA, the CDR3 is TGTGCCAGCAGTGAATGGGCAGGGGACCCAAACTATGGCTACACCTTC.

V gene TRBV5-4 combines with J gene TRBJ1-2; D is unclear. Germline V gene sequence: CDR1 SGHNT, CDR2 YYREEE (reference sequence). V lost 10 bases and J 0 bases, leaving 19 bases between the germline ends. The CDR3 extends over 15 amino acids. The CDR3 nucleotides are TGTGCCGGGCTATGGAGGGATAGGGCTAACTATGGCTACACCTTC. This gives the protein CAGLWRDRANYGYTF.

This clone has a handful of counts. The chain combines TRBV3-1 (or the pseudogene TRBV3-2) with TRBJ2-7; D remains ambiguous. The V end lost 8 bases, the J end lost 0 bases, and 11 bases lay between the germline ends. The CDR3 loop spans 13 amino acids. From germline, CDR1 is LGHDT and CDR2 YNNKEL (reference sequence). This CDR3 is CASGLGTSYEQYF. Here the CDR3 DNA reads TGTGCCAGCGGTTTGGGCACCTCCTACGAGCAGTACTTC.

This clone appeared a few times. CDR3 protein: CASSRSGVAVYGYTF. CDR3 DNA sequence: TGTGCCAGCAGTAGATCAGGGGTGGCGGTTTACGGCTACACCTTC. This chain connects TRBV28 to TRBJ1-2; TRBD1 might be the D (6 bases). V lost 5 bases to trimming and J lost 8 bases, with 21 bases between them. The germline V gene encodes CDR1 MDHEN and CDR2 SYDVKM. The CDR3 runs 15 residues.